A single sample gave rise to the 29 T cell receptor beta chains below, sequenced in a study of T cells in women clearing cervical HPV infection. Clones were sequenced by immunoSEQ multiplex PCR, and TCRdb holds only the in-frame ones, with some missing. The sample table sets out tens of thousands of clones. The sequenced sample was blood buffy coat. The receptors shown here come from a woman aged 18 to 75 with a cervical HPV16 infection that either progressed to CIN3+ or cleared (not recorded which).

With respect to this clone: Read sequence stops 3 residues before the CDR3 end, and the germline J gene provides the missing end. The chain links TRBV9 to TRBJ1-1; maybe TRBD1 (5 bases). V was clipped by 0 bases and J by 0 bases, with 15 bases between them. The CDR3 length is 17 residues. CDR1 and CDR2 from the germline V gene are SGDLS and YYNGEE. The chain's CDR3 is CASSVATWVGVNTEAFF. The sequenced part of the CDR3 DNA is TGTGCCAGCAGCGTAGCTACATGGGTAGGGGTGAACACTGAA.

To note about this clone: The CDR3 end is not reached by the read, which stops 3 residues before it; the germline J gene fills it in. The chain links TRBV18 to TRBJ1-2, with TRBD1 matching 11 bases. The CDR3 runs to 14 residues. The V gene end was trimmed by 4 bases and the J gene end by 3 bases; junction bases not matched to a gene: 1. CDR1 KGHSH and CDR2 LQKENI come from the germline V gene. This CDR3 is CASSRTGGDYGYTF. Incomplete CDR3 DNA: TGTGCCAGCTCACGGACAGGGGGCGACTATGGC. Drawing the rest from reference TRBV18 and TRBJ1-2, the complete variable domain is NAGVMQNPRHLVRRRGQEARLRCSPMKGHSHVYWYRQLPEEGLKFMVYLQKENIIDESGMPKERFSAEFPKEGPSILRIQQVVRGDSAAYFCASSRTGGDYGYTFGSGTRLTVV.

Details on this clone: From the germline J gene comes the end of the CDR3, since the read stops 3 residues before it. The chain has TRBV5-1 and TRBJ1-5, with TRBD1 matching over 11 bases. The germline V gene has CDR1 SGHRS and CDR2 YFSETQ. This CDR3 region has 15 residues. V trimming: 4 bases; J trimming: 4 bases; junction bases outside the gene matches: 4. CDR3 amino acids: CASSPGTGGNQPQHF. CDR3 DNA, as far as it was read: TGCGCCAGCAGCCCCGGGACAGGGGGGAATCAGCCC. The complete variable domain, with remaining parts taken from reference TRBV5-1 and TRBJ1-5, reads KAGVTQTPRYLIKTRGQQVTLSCSPISGHRSVSWYQQTPGQGLQFLFEYFSETQRNKGNFPGRFSGRQFSNSRSEMNVSTLELGDSALYLCASSPGTGGNQPQHFGDGTRLSIL.

As for this clone: The CDR3 is cut off 3 residues early in the read; its end comes from the germline J gene. The V call is TRBV2, the J call TRBJ2-6; 8 nucleotides agree with TRBD1. Trimming at V came to 3 bases and at J to 0 bases, leaving 1 base not matched to a gene. The V gene's germline CDR1 is SNHLY and CDR2 FYNNEI. The CDR3 contains 16 residues. The covered CDR3 bases are TGTGCCAGCAGTGATACAGGGGGCTCTGGGGCCAACGTC. Translated, it gives CASSDTGGSGANV. The complete CDR3 sequence is CASSDTGGSGANVLTF.

Details on this clone: Sequencing ends 3 residues short of the CDR3 end; the germline J gene provides the rest. The chain couples TRBV2 to TRBJ1-1; 7 bases are shared with TRBD1. Germline-derived CDR1 and CDR2 are SNHLY and FYNNEI. The CDR3 runs to 13 residues. Trimming took 4 bases from V and 2 from J; bases not matched to a gene: 1. CDR3 DNA, as far as it was read: TGTGCCAGCAGTGGACAGGGCAACACTGAA. Residues: CASSGQGNTE. In full, the CDR3 reads CASSGQGNTEAFF.

For this clone: The read ends 3 residues before the CDR3 terminus; that terminus is restored from the germline J gene. The chain carries TRBV7-2 and TRBJ1-6, with unresolved D. Germline CDR1 SGHTA, CDR2 FQGNSA. Trimming left V 3 bases short and J 9 bases short, with 9 bases between. The CDR3 has 13 residues. CDR3 DNA (partial): TGTGCCAGCAGCTTGGAGCAGGCTTCACCC. This encodes CASSLEQASP. The whole CDR3 sequence is CASSLEQASPLHF.

With regard to this clone: The sequence runs out 3 residues before the end of the CDR3; the remainder is reconstructed from the germline J gene. The chain employs TRBV13 and TRBJ2-1; 7 bases are shared with TRBD2. The germline V gene has CDR1 PRHDT and CDR2 FYEKMQ (reference sequence). The CDR3 runs 17 residues. The junction had 15 bases not matched to a gene; V was cut back by 6 bases and J by 4 bases. Incomplete CDR3 DNA: TGTGCCAGCAGACGTTTTCGCGAGGCTAGCGGATACAATGAG. This gives the protein CASRRFREASGYNE. The whole CDR3 protein reads CASRRFREASGYNEQFF.

About this clone itself: The read ends 3 residues before the CDR3 terminus; that terminus is restored from the germline J gene. The rearrangement uses TRBV6-1 and TRBJ2-1; 7 bases are shared with TRBD2. The germline V gene has CDR1 MNHNS and CDR2 SASEGT. The trim removed 3 bases at V and 7 bases at J, leaving 3 bases unmatched. This CDR3 has 13 amino acids. The sequenced part of the CDR3 DNA is TGTGCCAGCAGTGACCCAGCGGGGAATGAG. It is translated as CASSDPAGNE. The complete CDR3 sequence is CASSDPAGNEQFF.

As for this clone: The read ends 3 residues shy of where the CDR3 ends; the end is completed using the germline J gene. J is TRBJ1-3 and V is TRBV7-6, with 7 bases that match TRBD1. The V segment lost 5 bases and the J segment 0 bases; nucleotides outside the gene matches: 7. This CDR3 has 16 amino acids. Germline values: CDR1 SGHVS, CDR2 FNYEAQ. CDR3 DNA (partial): TGTGCCAGCAGCGAACAGGGGCCCCACTCTGGAAACACC. Translating it yields CASSEQGPHSGNT. The CDR3 in its entirety is CASSEQGPHSGNTIYF.

The part of the CDR3 DNA that was read is TGCAGTGCCGGTCGATCCGGACAGTACCAAGAGACC. It codes for CSAGRSGQYQET. The full CDR3 protein reads CSAGRSGQYQETQYF. The chain couples TRBV20-1 to TRBJ2-5, with D perhaps TRBD1 (6 bases). The read stops 3 residues short of the end of the CDR3; the missing end is completed from the germline J gene. CDR3 length: 15 amino acids. CDR1 DFQATT and CDR2 SNEGSKA come from the germline V gene (reference sequence). The V gene lost 6 bases and the J gene lost 0 bases, with 17 bases spanning the gap.

Comments on this clone: The read comes to an end 3 residues before the CDR3 does, leaving the germline J gene to fill in the end. The chain links TRBV7-8 to TRBJ1-5; D remains ambiguous. The CDR3 is made up of 13 amino acids. Germline loops: CDR1 SGHVS, CDR2 FQNEAQ. V lost 1 base to trimming and J lost 4 bases, with 5 bases between them. The part of the CDR3 DNA that was read is TGTGCCAGCAGCTTAGGACATAATCAGCCC. Its translation: CASSLGHNQP. The entire CDR3 protein reads CASSLGHNQPQHF.

Comment on this clone: Read sequence stops 3 residues before the CDR3 end, and the germline J gene provides the missing end. V is TRBV2 and J is TRBJ1-6; weak D call: TRBD1 (5 bases). With 4 bases removed from V and 6 bases from J, the gap between germline ends came to 7 bases. The CDR3 runs 13 residues. Germline CDR1 is SNHLY and CDR2 is FYNNEI. CDR3 in amino acids: CASSAGSNSPLHF. The sequenced part of the CDR3 DNA is TGTGCCAGCAGTGCAGGGTCTAATTCACCC.

Remarks on this clone: The CDR3 end is not reached by the read, which stops 3 residues before it; the germline J gene fills it in. This chain connects TRBV18 to TRBJ2-1, with a possible D match to TRBD2 (6 bases). Germline lookup yields CDR1 KGHSH and CDR2 LQKENI. The CDR3 runs 19 residues. With 3 bases removed from V and 0 bases from J, the gap between germline ends came to 21 bases. The CDR3 loop is CASSPRLSGLASSYNEQFF. CDR3 DNA (partial): TGTGCCAGCTCACCGCGCTTATCCGGGCTAGCGAGCTCCTACAATGAG.

For this clone: Read sequence stops 3 residues before the CDR3 end, and the germline J gene provides the missing end. The chain links TRBV7-6 to TRBJ2-1; TRBD2 is a possible D gene (7 bases). CDR1 is SGHVS, CDR2 FNYEAQ, per germline. The ends were cut back, 1 base at V and 6 bases at J, with 16 bases in the middle. This CDR3 contains 16 residues. CDR3 bases read: TGTGCCAGCAGCTTAGGGGCTAGCGGAGGGGGCAATGAG. Amino acids: CASSLGASGGGNE. The complete CDR3 sequence is CASSLGASGGGNEQFF.

For this clone: The CDR3 is cut off 3 residues early in the read; its end comes from the germline J gene. The gene calls are TRBV7-3 and TRBJ2-1; 9 bases fit TRBD1. This CDR3 region has 14 residues. V was clipped by 3 bases and J by 8 bases; unmatched bases: 5. Germline V gives CDR1 SGHTA, CDR2 FQGTGA. CDR3: CASSLRTGEDEQFF. CDR3 bases read: TGTGCCAGCAGCTTGAGGACAGGGGAGGATGAG.

To note about this clone: From the germline J gene comes the end of the CDR3, since the read stops 3 residues before it. This sequence joins TRBV7-2 and TRBJ2-2; D is undetermined. Germline assignment: CDR1 SGHTA and CDR2 FQGNSA. The CDR3 is 15 residues long. The V end was cut by 2 bases, the J end by 1 base, with 8 bases between. The CDR3 bases that were read are TGTGCCAGCAGCTTATTTCCAGGGAACACCGGGGAG. It yields the protein CASSLFPGNTGE. The CDR3 in its entirety is CASSLFPGNTGELFF.

Note on this clone: The DNA ends 3 residues before the CDR3 does, and the rest of the CDR3 is filled in from the germline J gene. The V gene is TRBV5-6, the J gene TRBJ1-2; D gene uncertain. V was cut by 5 bases and J by 0 bases, with 8 bases left in between. The germline V gene has CDR1 SGHDT and CDR2 YYEEEE. The CDR3 has 13 residues. CDR3 DNA, as far as it was read: TGTGCCAGCAGGCCGGGTTCTAACTATGGC. It yields the protein CASRPGSNYG. From start to end, the CDR3 is CASRPGSNYGYTF.

Of note for this clone: The read finishes 3 residues shy of the CDR3 end, and the germline J gene is used to complete it. The chain has TRBV7-2 and TRBJ2-1; a possible D gene is TRBD1 (6 bases). The CDR3 runs 13 residues. The germline V gene encodes CDR1 SGHTA and CDR2 FQGNSA. Trimming stripped 6 bases from V and 6 bases from J, with 12 bases between. The CDR3 sequence: CASRPSGANEQFF. The DNA read from the CDR3 is TGTGCCAGCAGGCCGTCAGGGGCCAATGAG.

Regarding this clone: The read terminates 3 residues ahead of where the CDR3 ends, so the germline J gene completes it. The chain has TRBV7-9 and TRBJ1-5; 11 bases align to TRBD1. J lost 5 bases, V lost 2 bases, and 2 bases had no gene match. The length of the CDR3 is 15 residues. Germline lookup yields CDR1 SEHNR and CDR2 FQNEAQ (reference sequence). The part of the CDR3 DNA that was read is TGTGCCAGCAGCTTAATGGGACAGGGGGATCAGCCC. Encoded protein: CASSLMGQGDQP. The whole CDR3 sequence reads CASSLMGQGDQPQHF.

A word on this clone: With the read ending 3 residues before the CDR3 end, the germline J gene is used to fill in that end. This chain links TRBV19 with TRBJ1-3; no firm D call. The CDR3 spans 12 residues. Germline V gene lookup returns CDR1 LNHDA and CDR2 SQIVND (reference sequence). V was pared by 7 bases and J by 4 bases, with 8 bases between. The CDR3 region is CASKAIGNTIYF. CDR3 DNA, as far as it was read: TGTGCCAGTAAGGCAATCGGAAACACC.

About this clone itself: The missing CDR3 end, 3 residues past where the read stops, is filled in from the germline J gene. This chain links TRBV12-3 or TRBV12-4 with TRBJ2-3; the match to TRBD2 covers 12 bases. V was clipped by 5 bases and J by 6 bases; unmatched bases: 6. The CDR3 runs 15 residues. CDR3 in amino acids: CASSRTSGVGDTQYF. CDR3 DNA (partial): TGTGCCAGCAGTCGGACTAGCGGGGTCGGGGATACG.

For this clone: Read sequence stops 3 residues before the CDR3 end, and the germline J gene provides the missing end. The rearrangement links TRBV9 to TRBJ2-2; 7 positions match TRBD2. The V segment lost 4 bases and the J segment 4 bases; nucleotides outside the gene matches: 4. The CDR3 is 14 residues long. Germline-derived CDR1 and CDR2 are SGDLS and YYNGEE. The CDR3 sequence is CASSWGGSTGELFF. The part of the CDR3 DNA that was read is TGTGCCAGCAGCTGGGGGGGAAGCACCGGGGAG.

The part of the CDR3 DNA that was read is TGTGCCAGCTCACAGGGGGGGAACTACGAG. This translates into CASSQGGNYE. The CDR3 reads in full as CASSQGGNYEQYF. V and J are TRBV18 and TRBJ2-7; perhaps TRBD2 as D (7 bases). The read stops 3 residues short of the end of the CDR3; the missing end is completed from the germline J gene. The CDR3 spans 13 residues. Between the trimmed V and J ends, which lost 4 bases and 3 bases, there was a span of 10 bases. Germline V gene sequence: CDR1 KGHSH, CDR2 LQKENI.

As to this clone: The CDR3 extends 3 residues past the end of the read, so its final part is completed from the germline J gene. V usage is TRBV7-6 and J usage is TRBJ2-2; TRBD2 matches 8 bases. CDR3 size: 15 residues. CDR1 is SGHVS, CDR2 FNYEAQ, per germline. V trimming: 8 bases; J trimming: 4 bases; junction bases outside the gene matches: 9. This chain's CDR3 is CASGGTSLLTGELFF. The covered CDR3 bases are TGTGCCAGCGGCGGGACTAGTCTTCTCACCGGGGAG.

As for this clone: The CDR3 end falls 3 residues outside the read, so it is completed with the germline J gene. This chain connects TRBV7-2 to TRBJ1-1; D perhaps matches TRBD1 (6 bases). Per germline, CDR1 SGHTA and CDR2 FQGNSA. The CDR3 extends over 14 amino acids. Trimming cost V 5 bases and J 1 base, with 11 bases left between them. CDR3 sequence: CASSQDRWNTEAFF. The covered CDR3 bases are TGTGCCAGCAGCCAAGACAGGTGGAACACTGAA.

About this clone itself: The CDR3 end falls 3 residues outside the read, so it is completed with the germline J gene. The rearrangement uses TRBV6-1 and TRBJ1-6; 7 positions match TRBD1. Trimming at V came to 0 bases and at J to 9 bases, leaving 11 bases not matched to a gene. Germline CDR1 MNHNS, CDR2 SASEGT. The CDR3 has 17 amino acids. The CDR3 sequence: CASSEAAAAGGISPLHF. Incomplete CDR3 DNA: TGTGCCAGCAGTGAAGCTGCGGCTGCAGGGGGGATTTCACCC.

Notes on this clone: Sequencing ends 3 residues short of the CDR3 end; the germline J gene provides the rest. The chain recombines TRBV20-1 with TRBJ1-2; TRBD1 aligns across 9 bases. V shed 0 bases, J shed 5 bases, and the junction held 7 bases outside the gene matches. The V gene's germline CDR1 is DFQATT and CDR2 SNEGSKA (reference sequence). The CDR3 totals 15 residues. The sequenced part of the CDR3 DNA is TGCAGTGCTAGAGAGTACAGGGGGCAGGGGTATGGC. It specifies CSAREYRGQGYG. The whole CDR3 protein reads CSAREYRGQGYGYTF.

On this clone: Coverage ceases 3 residues before the CDR3 finishes, and the germline J gene fills in the end. The gene calls are TRBV7-9 and TRBJ1-4, with D hard to call. The CDR3 is 11 amino acids. Per germline, CDR1 SEHNR and CDR2 FQNEAQ (reference sequence). With 8 bases removed from V and 8 bases from J, the gap between germline ends came to 9 bases. The covered CDR3 bases are TGTGCCAGCCATCGCGGAGAAAAA. It codes for CASHRGEK. The CDR3 in its entirety is CASHRGEKLFF. The complete variable domain, with remaining parts taken from reference TRBV7-9 and TRBJ1-4, reads DTGVSQNPRHKITKRGQNVTFRCDPISEHNRLYWYRQTLGQGPEFLTYFQNEAQLEKSRLLSDRFSAERPKGSFSTLEIQRTEQGDSAMYLCASHRGEKLFFGSGTQLSVL.

Details on this clone: The read terminates 3 residues ahead of where the CDR3 ends, so the germline J gene completes it. The chain uses TRBV5-1 and TRBJ2-5, with a possible D match to TRBD2 (6 bases). This CDR3 has 16 residues. Per the germline V gene, CDR1 is SGHRS and CDR2 is YFSETQ. V was clipped by 0 bases and J by 5 bases, with 17 bases between them. The CDR3 reads CASSLAQRVGLETQYF. Incomplete CDR3 DNA: TGCGCCAGCAGCTTGGCACAGCGGGTGGGCCTGGAGACC.